This T cell receptor (beta chain) was identified in a study of blood T cell repertoires in COVID-19 (dated by TCRdb to 2019 to 2021). With regard to the full study: The collaborator samples originated in the United States, Italy and Spain and spanned the acute and convalescent phases of COVID-19. A de-identified subject ID, COVID-19 status, age in years and sex were almost always included in the sample metadata. Subjects who had been exposed to COVID-19, were actively infected with it, or had recovered from it provided the deeply sampled blood TCRbeta repertoires that made up the dataset. The repertoires were made available in a free public database intended to serve as a resource for research on the immune response to SARS-CoV-2. The prospective study material was composed of cDNA or gDNA derived from T cells, B-cell-depleted T cells, or PBMCs. Where available, HLA class I and class II types were obtained from metadata supplied by the sample provider rather than from assay-based typing. Samples were obtained from the ongoing ImmuneRACE study (first 160 participants) and from about 1,300 subjects provided by 6 global collaborators. General findings and caveats noted by the study authors: Clinical and demographic metadata were provided uncurated, with the amount varying by source and participant.

Whole blood was collected in K2EDTA tubes by collaborating institutions according to the institutions' own protocols. For TCRbeta analysis, collaborators shipped samples as frozen whole blood, isolated PBMCs, or DNA extracted from either of those sample types. The immunoSEQ Assay, a bias-controlled multiplex PCR, was used to amplify TCRbeta CDR3 regions from genomic DNA. In the paper's pipeline: The number of nucleated cells in each sample was estimated by amplification of reference gene primers within the assay. To quantify the absolute abundance of each unique TCRbeta CDR3 rearrangement, sequence reads were collapsed and filtered. For each sample, productive Simpson clonality was calculated as the square root of Simpson's diversity index across productive rearrangements. In TCRdb, the immuneACCESS table is reduced to in-frame sequences with V and J assigned. These tables do not hold every clone; where another copy was compared, an unresolved V gene accounts for under half, and the others remain unexplained. The V and J calls and clone size come from that table; D and trimming were worked out from the DNA. This sample has around 210,000 clones in its table, and less than 90% of those were observed once. The ten largest account for 0.75% to 0.9% of the sample.

The CDR3 numbers 15 residues from cysteine through phenylalanine. Only the CDR3 DNA is retained, 45 bases long and in frame from the first base. V is pruned by 4 bases and J by 5 bases, leaving 9 bases of the junction without a gene match. The germline V gene (reference sequence) gives CDR1 as LGHDT and CDR2 as YNNKEL. About this clone itself: Its antigen has not been determined. Per-base quality was not reported, and no clone a single base away is much larger than it.

The TCR sequence derives from a woman aged 70-85 years with acute or convalescent COVID-19. The sequenced sample consisted of peripheral blood. The rearrangement joined TRBV3-1 (or the pseudogene TRBV3-2) to TRBJ2-5, and TRBD1 aligns with 8 junction nucleotides. The bases are TGTGCCAGCAGCCGCAGGACAGGGAGATCGGAGACCCAGTACTTC. Translated, it reads CASSRRTGRSETQYF.